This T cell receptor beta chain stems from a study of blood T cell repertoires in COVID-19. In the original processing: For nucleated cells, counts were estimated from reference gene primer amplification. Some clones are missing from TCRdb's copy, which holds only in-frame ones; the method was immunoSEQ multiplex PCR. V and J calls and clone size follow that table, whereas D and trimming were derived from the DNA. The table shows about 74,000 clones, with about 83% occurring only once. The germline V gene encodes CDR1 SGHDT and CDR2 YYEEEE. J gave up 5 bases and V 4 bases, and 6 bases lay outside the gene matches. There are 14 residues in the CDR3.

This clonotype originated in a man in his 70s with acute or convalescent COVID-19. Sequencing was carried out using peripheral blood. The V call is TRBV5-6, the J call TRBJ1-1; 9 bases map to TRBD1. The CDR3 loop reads CASSPGQGRTEAFF. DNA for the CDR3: TGTGCCAGCAGCCCGGGACAGGGAAGGACTGAAGCTTTCTTT.